This T cell receptor beta chain was observed in a study of blood T cell repertoires in COVID-19. Study overall: From T cells, B-cell-depleted T cells, or PBMCs came the material, which was cDNA or gDNA.

The CDR3 has 18 amino acids. J lost 4 bases, V lost 2 bases, and 16 bases had no gene match. From germline, CDR1 is LNHDA and CDR2 SQIVND (reference sequence). Seattle patients were enrolled while actively infected and followed longitudinally. Authors' processing steps: Amplification with reference gene primers provided the estimates of nucleated cell counts. Method: immunoSEQ multiplex PCR; TCRdb's copy keeps in-frame clones and lacks some. V and J calls and clone size are as listed in that table; D and trimming were resolved from the DNA. There are a few hundred thousand clones in the sample; 85% to 90% occur only once, and roughly 0.78% lies in the top ten.

Source material: peripheral blood. The chain uses TRBV19 and TRBJ1-2; the match to TRBD1 covers 7 bases. This clonotype was sampled from a man aged 18 to 35 with COVID-19, enrolled during active disease. The CDR3 DNA sequence: TGTGCCAGTAGTATAAAGTTTATCACTCGACAGGGAGGCTATGGCTACACCTTC. Its protein is CASSIKFITRQGGYGYTF. Combining the CDR3 with reference TRBV19 and TRBJ1-2 gives the whole variable domain DGGITQSPKYLFRKEGQNVTLSCEQNLNHDAMYWYRQDPGQGLRLIYYSQIVNDFQKGDIAEGYSVSREKKESFPLTVTSAQKNPTAFYLCASSIKFITRQGGYGYTFGSGTRLTVV.